The TCR beta chain described here comes from a study of response to subunit inactivated influenza vaccine. Study outcomes and limitations: Authors proposed each seasonal influenza vaccination draws in few new T cells.

This clonotype was detected only a few times. What it binds is unknown. Via MiXCR, TCRdb re-called the RT-PCR reads, giving one row per CDR3 protein. The sample includes about 700,000 distinct CDR3 sequences, 12% to 15% of them seen just once. Specimen: PBMCs from blood, collected less than 15 days before vaccination. The TCR comes from a middle-aged man who received an inactivated influenza vaccine.

The CDR3 coding sequence is TGCGCCAGCACGGGACAGGGTAGCAACGAGCAGTACTTC. Encoded protein: CASTGQGSNEQYF. V usage is TRBV10-2 and J usage is TRBJ2-7; 9 bases match TRBD1. Losses at the gene ends were 7 bases for V and 5 bases for J; bases not matched to a gene: 6. This CDR3 has 13 residues. The V gene's germline CDR1 is WSHSY and CDR2 SAAADI.